One sample yielded the 18 T cell receptor beta chains listed below, sequenced in a study of beta chain features in type 1 diabetes. These receptors have no known antigen. Study-wide results and caveats: When Type 1 diabetes patients were examined, their TCRB CDR3s proved moderately but significantly shorter in all four CD4+ subsets.

All of the isolated RNA was reverse transcribed, so expressed TCRB transcripts were sequenced. The assay was immunoSEQ multiplex PCR, and TCRdb's table has in-frame clones only and misses some. The table lists 50,000 or so clones, 35% to 55% of them singletons. Sequences were obtained from stem cell memory CD4+ T cells from blood. The receptors originated from a man aged 25-45 years with type 1 diabetes.

This chain uses TRBV6-1 with TRBJ2-7; 9 nucleotides line up with TRBD2. CDR1 and CDR2 from the germline V gene are MNHNS and SASEGT. Germline trimming cut 5 bases from V and 3 bases from J; bases unmatched to any gene: 2. The CDR3 sequence is 13 residues long. This CDR3 reads CASSRSGSYEQYF. CDR3 DNA sequence: TGTGCCAGCAGTCGTAGCGGGAGCTACGAGCAGTACTTC.

This clone was picked up a small number of times. The chain couples TRBV5-1 to TRBJ2-7, with a possible D match to TRBD1 (5 bases). V was cut by 0 bases and J by 11 bases, with 12 bases left in between. This CDR3 is built from 12 residues. Germline V gene data show CDR1 as SGHRS and CDR2 as YFSETQ. As DNA, the CDR3 is TGCGCCAGCAGCTTGGAGGGGCCCGTCAAGTACTTC. Its translation: CASSLEGPVKYF.

This rearrangement joins TRBV28 to TRBJ2-7; maybe TRBD1 (6 bases). Germline-derived CDR1 and CDR2 are MDHEN and SYDVKM. Trimming stripped 4 bases from V and 2 bases from J, with 9 bases between. The CDR3 sequence is 13 residues long. Written as DNA, the CDR3 is TGTGCCAGCAGTTCCGGACAGACCTACGAGCAGTACTTC. Amino acids: CASSSGQTYEQYF. The full variable domain, completed using reference TRBV28 and TRBJ2-7, is DVKVTQSSRYLVKRTGEKVFLECVQDMDHENMFWYRQDPGLGLRLIYFSYDVKMKEKGDIPEGYSVSREKKERFSLILESASTNQTSMYLCASSSGQTYEQYFGPGTRLTVT.

This clone was observed a few times. J is TRBJ2-3 and V is TRBV28; 13 bases are shared with TRBD2. With 3 bases clipped from V and 2 bases from J, the junction kept 11 bases outside the gene matches. Germline CDR1 and CDR2: MDHEN and SYDVKM. The CDR3 totals 19 residues. This chain's CDR3 is CASSFYTRLAGGLTDTQYF. CDR3 DNA: TGTGCCAGCAGTTTCTACACGAGACTAGCGGGAGGCCTCACAGATACGCAGTATTTT.

In this sample, this clone turned up a few times. This chain uses TRBV4-3 with TRBJ2-2; 8 bases match TRBD2. Trimming cost V 1 base and J 11 bases; bases outside gene matches: 3. The CDR3 totals 13 residues. Germline CDR1 reads LGHNA; CDR2 reads YSLEER. CDR3 DNA sequence: TGCGCCAGCAGCCAAGGCGGACTAGCCGAGCTGTTTTTT. It yields the protein CASSQGGLAELFF.

This clone was found a few times. The chain recombines TRBV28 with TRBJ2-7, with 8 bases matching TRBD2. Trimming took 7 bases from V and 4 from J; bases not matched to a gene: 15. Germline V CDR1 and CDR2: MDHEN, SYDVKM. CDR3 length: 16 amino acids. CDR3 protein: CASKTSSASGLYEQYF. In nucleotides, the CDR3 is TGTGCCAGCAAAACTTCGTCGGCTAGCGGGTTATACGAGCAGTACTTC. The whole variable domain, remainder taken from reference TRBV28 and TRBJ2-7, is DVKVTQSSRYLVKRTGEKVFLECVQDMDHENMFWYRQDPGLGLRLIYFSYDVKMKEKGDIPEGYSVSREKKERFSLILESASTNQTSMYLCASKTSSASGLYEQYFGPGTRLTVT.

The CDR3 loop is CASSQGLAGTYEQYF. CDR3 bases: TGCGCCAGCAGCCAGGGACTAGCGGGAACCTACGAGCAGTACTTC. The chain employs TRBV4-3 and TRBJ2-7; TRBD2 matches 13 bases. Germline V CDR1 and CDR2: LGHNA, YSLEER. The CDR3 has 15 residues. V lost 3 bases and J lost 2; bases outside the gene matches: 1.

The sample holds one count of this clone. This sequence joins TRBV11-2 and TRBJ2-7; the match to TRBD2 covers 14 bases. V lost 2 bases and J lost 0; bases outside the gene matches: 6. CDR1 and CDR2 from the germline V gene are SGHAT and FQNNGV. This CDR3 is 18 amino acids long. DNA for the CDR3: TGTGCCAGCAGCTTATTAAGGACTAGCGGGAGGAGCTCCTACGAGCAGTACTTC. Translating it yields CASSLLRTSGRSSYEQYF.

This clone has only a few counts. The chain links TRBV5-1 to TRBJ2-3, with 7 nucleotides matching TRBD2. Trimming at V came to 0 bases and at J to 6 bases, leaving 13 bases not matched to a gene. Germline values: CDR1 SGHRS, CDR2 YFSETQ. CDR3 length: 17 amino acids. Here the CDR3 reads CASSLGPSGSLWDTQYF. The CDR3 DNA reads TGCGCCAGCAGCTTGGGGCCTAGCGGCTCCCTGTGGGATACGCAGTATTTT.

V usage is TRBV27 and J usage is TRBJ2-7; TRBD1 agrees at 8 bases. Germline assignment: CDR1 MNHEY and CDR2 SMNVEV (reference sequence). The trim removed 4 bases at V and 3 bases at J, leaving 11 bases unmatched. The CDR3 runs 16 residues. CDR3 coding DNA: TGTGCCAGCAGTTCCCTCGACAGGGGCCGCCGCTACGAGCAGTACTTC. Translated, it gives CASSSLDRGRRYEQYF.

The chain employs TRBV5-1 and TRBJ2-7; 8 bases match TRBD2. The length of the CDR3 is 16 residues. CDR1 SGHRS and CDR2 YFSETQ come from the germline V gene. Germline trimming cut 0 bases from V and 3 bases from J; bases unmatched to any gene: 8. This chain's CDR3 is CASSLVGGSGNYEQYF. CDR3 coding DNA: TGCGCCAGCAGCTTGGTCGGTGGTAGCGGGAACTACGAGCAGTACTTC.

This clone was detected a few times. The V gene is TRBV10-3, the J gene TRBJ1-1; D is uncertain. V lost 4 bases, J lost 5 bases, and 11 bases lay in between. The CDR3 contains 13 residues. CDR1 and CDR2 (germline): ENHRY, SYGVKD. CDR3 in amino acids: CAISGNSETEAFF. The CDR3 coding sequence is TGTGCCATCAGTGGGAACAGTGAGACTGAAGCTTTCTTT.

The rearrangement joins TRBV7-9 to TRBJ2-3; 8 nucleotides align to TRBD2. The CDR3 has 17 amino acids. With 5 bases clipped from V and 0 bases from J, the junction kept 10 bases outside the gene matches. The germline gives CDR1 SEHNR, CDR2 FQNEAQ (reference sequence). Here the CDR3 reads CASSPQPGRASTDTQYF. The CDR3 nucleotides are TGTGCCAGCAGCCCTCAGCCCGGGAGGGCTAGCACAGATACGCAGTATTTT.

The V and J genes are TRBV9 and TRBJ1-1, with 8 bases aligning to TRBD1. This CDR3 comprises 16 residues. The J segment lost 5 bases and the V segment lost 0 bases, leaving 9 bases of the junction unmatched. Per germline, CDR1 SGDLS and CDR2 YYNGEE. The CDR3 region has the DNA TGTGCCAGCAGCGTAGACAGGGGGGACCGGGGAACTGAAGCTTTCTTT. Residues: CASSVDRGDRGTEAFF.

A single count supports this clone. The rearrangement joins TRBV6-5 to TRBJ2-5, with 7 positions matching TRBD2. J lost 13 bases, V lost 5 bases, and 10 bases had no gene match. The CDR3 runs 12 residues. Germline V gene data show CDR1 as MNHEY and CDR2 as SVGAGI. The CDR3 sequence: CASSAGGWRTYF. The CDR3 DNA sequence: TGTGCCAGCAGTGCCGGGGGGTGGAGGACGTACTTC.

V is TRBV5-6 and J is TRBJ1-5, with 9 nucleotides matching TRBD1. CDR1 is SGHDT, CDR2 YYEEEE, per germline. Germline trimming cut 2 bases from V and 2 bases from J; bases unmatched to any gene: 2. The CDR3 runs 15 residues. CDR3 in amino acids: CASSFGDRGNQPQHF. The CDR3 DNA follows: TGTGCCAGCAGCTTTGGGGACAGGGGCAATCAGCCCCAGCATTTT.

This chain connects TRBV29-1 to TRBJ2-5, with D perhaps TRBD2 (6 bases). The CDR3 contains 12 residues. The V end was cut by 7 bases, the J end by 5 bases, with 14 bases between. Germline loops: CDR1 SQVTM, CDR2 ANQGSEA. The CDR3 region has the DNA TGCAGCGCGGGGGTCCTCATGGAGACCCAGTACTTC. It specifies CSAGVLMETQYF.

V is TRBV7-9 and J is TRBJ1-3, with D uncertain. Trimming left V 0 bases short and J 4 bases short, with 10 bases between. Germline loops: CDR1 SEHNR, CDR2 FQNEAQ (reference sequence). The CDR3 is 15 residues long. As DNA, the CDR3 is TGTGCCAGCAGCTTAGCACCCAGGTCGGGAAACACCATATATTTT. This codes for CASSLAPRSGNTIYF.